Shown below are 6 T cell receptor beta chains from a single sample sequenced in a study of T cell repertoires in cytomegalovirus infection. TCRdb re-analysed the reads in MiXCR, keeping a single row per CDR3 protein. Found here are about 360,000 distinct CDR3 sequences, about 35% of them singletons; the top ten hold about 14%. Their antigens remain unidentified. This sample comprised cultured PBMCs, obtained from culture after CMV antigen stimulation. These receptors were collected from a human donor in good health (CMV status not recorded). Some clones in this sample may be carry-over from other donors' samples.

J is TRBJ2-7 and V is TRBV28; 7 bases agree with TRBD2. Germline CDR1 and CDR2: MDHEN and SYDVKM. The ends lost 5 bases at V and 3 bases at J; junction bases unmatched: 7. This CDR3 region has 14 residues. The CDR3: CASSLSGNFYEQYF. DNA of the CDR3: TGTGCCAGCAGTCTGAGCGGGAACTTCTACGAGCAGTACTTC.

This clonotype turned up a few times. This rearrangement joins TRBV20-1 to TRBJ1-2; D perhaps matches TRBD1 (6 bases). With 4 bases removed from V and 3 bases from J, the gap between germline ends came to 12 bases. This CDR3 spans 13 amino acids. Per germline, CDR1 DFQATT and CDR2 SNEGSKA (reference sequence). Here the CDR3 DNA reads TGCAGTGCTATGCGCAGGGGCTACTATGGCTACACCTTC. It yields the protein CSAMRRGYYGYTF.

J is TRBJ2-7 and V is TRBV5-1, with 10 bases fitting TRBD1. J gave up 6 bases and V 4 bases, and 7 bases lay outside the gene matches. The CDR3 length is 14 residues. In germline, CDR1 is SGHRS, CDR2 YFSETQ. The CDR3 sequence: CASSTGTGVPEQYF. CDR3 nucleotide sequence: TGCGCCAGCAGCACCGGGACAGGGGTTCCCGAGCAGTACTTC.

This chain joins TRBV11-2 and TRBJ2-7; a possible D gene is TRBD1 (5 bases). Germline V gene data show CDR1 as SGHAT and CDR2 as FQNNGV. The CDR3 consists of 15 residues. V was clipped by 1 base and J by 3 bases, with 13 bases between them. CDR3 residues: CASSLVLRGRYEQYF. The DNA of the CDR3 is TGTGCCAGCAGCTTAGTCTTAAGGGGCCGCTACGAGCAGTACTTC.

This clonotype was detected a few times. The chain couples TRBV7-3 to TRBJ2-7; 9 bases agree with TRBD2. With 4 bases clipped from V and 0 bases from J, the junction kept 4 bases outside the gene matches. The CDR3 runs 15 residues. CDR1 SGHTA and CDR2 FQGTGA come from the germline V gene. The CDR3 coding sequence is TGTGCCAGCAGCTCTTTAGCGGGAGACTCCTACGAGCAGTACTTC. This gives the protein CASSSLAGDSYEQYF.

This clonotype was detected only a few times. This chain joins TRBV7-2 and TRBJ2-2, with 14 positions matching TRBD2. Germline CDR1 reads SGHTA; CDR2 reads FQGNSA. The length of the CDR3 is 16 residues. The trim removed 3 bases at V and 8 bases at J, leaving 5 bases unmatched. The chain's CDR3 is CASSLGLAGAGGELFF. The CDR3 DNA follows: TGTGCCAGCAGCTTGGGACTAGCGGGAGCGGGTGGGGAGCTGTTTTTT.